The 5 T cell receptor beta chains reported below all come from one sample, sequenced in a study of blood T cell repertoires in COVID-19. Repertoires were generated with immunoSEQ multiplex PCR, while TCRdb's copy carries only in-frame clones and drops some. The sample lists some 100,000 clones; approximately 89% were seen once. Sequencing input: peripheral blood. The receptors were sampled from a man aged 45-60 years with active COVID-19.

The J gene is TRBJ2-1, the V gene TRBV9; D perhaps matches TRBD1 (6 bases). The CDR3 has 16 amino acids. Germline CDR1 and CDR2: SGDLS and YYNGEE. V was clipped by 3 bases and J by 7 bases, with 20 bases between them. Here the CDR3 reads CASSEFAPRGRNEQFF. In DNA form, the CDR3 reads TGTGCCAGCAGCGAGTTCGCCCCCAGGGGACGGAATGAGCAGTTCTTC.

The chain is built from TRBV4-1 and TRBJ2-1; D perhaps matches TRBD1 (5 bases). In germline, CDR1 is MGHRA, CDR2 YSYEKL. V shed 1 base and J shed 2 bases, with 15 bases lying between them. The CDR3 runs to 17 residues. The CDR3 loop is CASSQVWGPPTYNEQFF. In nucleotides, the CDR3 is TGCGCCAGCAGCCAAGTTTGGGGCCCGCCGACCTACAATGAGCAGTTCTTC.

This clone was seen only a few times. This chain links TRBV5-1 with TRBJ1-2; maybe TRBD1 (5 bases). Germline CDR1 SGHRS, CDR2 YFSETQ. V was trimmed by 1 base and J by 8 bases, leaving 15 bases between them. The length of the CDR3 is 14 residues. The CDR3 coding sequence is TGCGCCAGCAGCTTGAGGCAGGGAACAACGGGCTACACCTTC. It codes for CASSLRQGTTGYTF. Together with reference TRBV5-1 and TRBJ1-2, the CDR3 gives the full variable domain: KAGVTQTPRYLIKTRGQQVTLSCSPISGHRSVSWYQQTPGQGLQFLFEYFSETQRNKGNFPGRFSGRQFSNSRSEMNVSTLELGDSALYLCASSLRQGTTGYTFGSGTRLTVV.

A few counts support this clone. The chain couples TRBV11-2 to TRBJ2-1, with 9 nucleotides matching TRBD2. This CDR3 region has 16 residues. With V trimmed by 4 bases and J by 2 bases, 6 bases remained unmatched. CDR1 is SGHAT and CDR2 is FQNNGV in the germline V gene. For the CDR3, the DNA is TGTGCCAGCAGCTCCACGACTAGCGGTCCCTACAATGAGCAGTTCTTC. This codes for CASSSTTSGPYNEQFF. Using reference TRBV11-2 and TRBJ2-1 for the parts outside the CDR3, the full variable domain is EAGVAQSPRYKIIEKRQSVAFWCNPISGHATLYWYQQILGQGPKLLIQFQNNGVVDDSQLPKDRFSAERLKGVDSTLKIQPAKLEDSAVYLCASSSTTSGPYNEQFFGPGTRLTVL.

CDR3 protein: CASSRADIVTGELFF. CDR3 DNA sequence: TGTGCCAGCAGCAGAGCGGATATCGTCACCGGGGAGCTGTTTTTT. J is TRBJ2-2 and V is TRBV3-1 (or the pseudogene TRBV3-2); maybe TRBD2 (5 bases). CDR3 length equals 15 residues. Germline CDR1 LGHDT, CDR2 YNNKEL (reference sequence). V was cut by 5 bases and J by 4 bases, with 14 bases left in between.